One T cell receptor (beta chain) is described in this entry. Specified time point: pre-treatment sample, taken before nivolumab and TIL therapy. This was the immunoSEQ v3 assay. TCRdb keeps only in-frame clones here, not all; method: immunoSEQ multiplex PCR. The sample consists of about 55,000 clones, approximately 80% of them appearing once. There are 15 residues in the CDR3. V was pared by 3 bases and J by 8 bases, with 17 bases between. CDR1 and CDR2 from the germline V gene are MDHEN and SYDVKM. This sample stems from a study of TIL therapy for anti-PD-1-resistant metastatic lung cancer. The specimen was blood, collected at baseline. The TCR was taken from a person aged 25 to 80 with non-small cell lung cancer. V is TRBV28 and J is TRBJ2-1, with D unclear. The CDR3 loop is CASSFVAGPPHEQFF. In DNA, the CDR3 is TGTGCCAGCAGTTTTGTTGCAGGACCTCCCCATGAGCAGTTCTTC.